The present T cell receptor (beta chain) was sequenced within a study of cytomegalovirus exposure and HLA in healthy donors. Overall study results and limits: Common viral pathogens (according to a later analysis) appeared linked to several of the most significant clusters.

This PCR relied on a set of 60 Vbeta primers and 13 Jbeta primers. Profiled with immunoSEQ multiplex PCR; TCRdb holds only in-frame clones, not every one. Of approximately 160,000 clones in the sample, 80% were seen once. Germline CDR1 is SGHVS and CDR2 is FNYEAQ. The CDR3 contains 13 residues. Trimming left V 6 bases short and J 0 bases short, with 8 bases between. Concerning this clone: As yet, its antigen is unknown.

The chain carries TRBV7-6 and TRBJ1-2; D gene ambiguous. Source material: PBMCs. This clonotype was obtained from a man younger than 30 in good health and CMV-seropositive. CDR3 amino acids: CASSQDTNYGYTF. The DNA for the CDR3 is TGTGCCAGCAGTCAAGACACTAACTATGGCTACACCTTC. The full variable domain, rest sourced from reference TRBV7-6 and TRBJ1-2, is GAGVSQSPRYKVTKRGQDVALRCDPISGHVSLYWYRQALGQGPEFLTYFNYEAQQDKSGLPNDRFSAERPEGSISTLTIQRTEQRDSAMYRCASSQDTNYGYTFGSGTRLTVV.